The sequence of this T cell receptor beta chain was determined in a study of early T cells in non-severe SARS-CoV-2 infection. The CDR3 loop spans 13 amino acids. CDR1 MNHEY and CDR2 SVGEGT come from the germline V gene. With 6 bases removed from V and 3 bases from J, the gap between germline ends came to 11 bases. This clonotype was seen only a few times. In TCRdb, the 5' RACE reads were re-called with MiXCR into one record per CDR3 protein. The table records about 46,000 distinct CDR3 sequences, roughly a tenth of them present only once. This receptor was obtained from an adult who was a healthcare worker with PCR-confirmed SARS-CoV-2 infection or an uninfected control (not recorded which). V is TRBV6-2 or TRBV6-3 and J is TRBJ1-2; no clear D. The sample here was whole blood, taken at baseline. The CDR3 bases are TGTGCCAGCAGCCGCCTTATCCACTATGGCTACACCTTC. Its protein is CASSRLIHYGYTF.